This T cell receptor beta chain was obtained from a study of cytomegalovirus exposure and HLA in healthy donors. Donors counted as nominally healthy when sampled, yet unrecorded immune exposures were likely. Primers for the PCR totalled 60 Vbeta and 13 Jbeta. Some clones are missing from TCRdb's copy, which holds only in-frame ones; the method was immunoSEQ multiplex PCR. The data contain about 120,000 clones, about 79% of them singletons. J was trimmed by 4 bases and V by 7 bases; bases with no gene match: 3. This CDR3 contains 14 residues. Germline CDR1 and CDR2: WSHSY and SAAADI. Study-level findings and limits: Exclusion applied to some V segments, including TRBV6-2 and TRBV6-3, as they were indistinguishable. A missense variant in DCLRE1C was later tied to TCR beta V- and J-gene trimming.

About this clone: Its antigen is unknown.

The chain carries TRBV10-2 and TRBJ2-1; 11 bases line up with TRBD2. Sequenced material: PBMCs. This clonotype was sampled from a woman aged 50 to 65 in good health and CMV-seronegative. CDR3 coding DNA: TGCGCCAGCATTAGGACTAGCGGGTACAATGAGCAGTTCTTC. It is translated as CASIRTSGYNEQFF.